This paragraph reports one T cell receptor (beta chain). Sequencing targeted TCR beta in T cells from blood (CD8+ and CD4+). This sample was taken from a study of CD8 T cells in Susac syndrome. It was with random hexamers that roughly 0.5 to 1 ug RNA was reverse transcribed. Across 54 Vbeta and 13 Jbeta, TCR beta CDR3 was amplified with immunoSEQ multiplex PCR. In TCRdb, the immunoSEQ multiplex PCR reads were re-called with MiXCR into one record per CDR3 protein. The sample records around 79,000 distinct CDR3 sequences, roughly 94% being singletons. V lost 5 bases to trimming and J lost 1 base, with 5 bases between them. The CDR3 totals 12 residues.

This sequence joins TRBV12-3 or TRBV12-4 and TRBJ2-5, with D uncertain. The TCR originated in a human donor with multiple sclerosis. Sample: CD8+ T cells from PBMCs. For the CDR3, the DNA is TGTGCCAGCAGTCCAGGCCAAGAGACCCAGTACTTC. This translates into CASSPGQETQYF.